Listed below are T cell receptor beta chains from one sample, sequenced in a study of tumor T cells in aggressive B-cell lymphoma. Method: immunoSEQ multiplex PCR; TCRdb's copy keeps in-frame clones and lacks some. Of more than 7,500 clones listed, 82% are singletons. Material: tumor tissue. The receptors here all came from an adult with diffuse large B cell lymphoma. The conserved cysteine and the conserved F or W are not part of the CDR3 here. Each record gives: CDR3 length, J gene, V gene, CDR3 protein.

11 | TRBJ1-2 | TRBV9 | ASSVRENYGYT
14 | TRBJ1-1 | TRBV4-3 | ASSQDRGQGNTEAF
11 | TRBJ2-7 | TRBV7-2 | ASNLAGVNEQY
13 | TRBJ2-3 | TRBV9 | ASSLRDRDTDTQY
10 | TRBJ1-4 | TRBV7-9 | ASSSGQRRLF
14 | TRBJ1-3 | TRBV5-6 | ASSLAEGLSGNTIY
12 | TRBJ2-7 | TRBV27 | ASSYGPSGYEQY
12 | TRBJ1-4 | TRBV28 | ASRSDRDREKLF
13 | TRBJ2-1 | TRBV6-5 | ASTGPDSSYNEQF
13 | TRBJ2-2 | TRBV28 | ASSSEEAGTGELF
9 | TRBJ2-3 | TRBV11-2 | ASSFADTQY
11 | TRBJ2-1 | TRBV6-5 | ASSYEDPRGQF
14 | TRBJ2-3 | TRBV2 | ASSEPSGGEMDTQY
11 | TRBJ1-2 | TRBV7-9 | ASSPGQGYGYT
12 | TRBJ2-7 | TRBV28 | ASSPMGGPYEQY
11 | TRBJ1-1 | TRBV5-6 | ASSLGQGSEAF
11 | TRBJ1-1 | TRBV7-9 | ASSKGQVVEAF
12 | TRBJ2-1 | TRBV19 | ATRDRGTLNEQF
16 | TRBJ2-1 | TRBV11-2 | ASSPFPRSRGVNNEQF
13 | TRBJ2-7 | TRBV4-1 | ASSPLAGASYEQY
14 | TRBJ2-1 | TRBV5-1 | ASSLAIMAGGNEQF
14 | TRBJ1-1 | TRBV28 | ASSSDRGPSRQEAF
12 | TRBJ1-2 | TRBV30 | AWDPLHFQGGYT
12 | TRBJ1-2 | TRBV28 | ASSPWDSLDGYT
12 | NA | TRBV19 | ASSSVAGRYEQY
8 | TRBJ2-5 | TRBV29-1 | SVVKETQY
13 | TRBJ2-5 | TRBV28 | ASSFWTGGGGTQY
13 | TRBJ1-4 | TRBV27 | ASSPRRATNEKLF